This T cell receptor (beta chain) stems from a study of Graves' ophthalmopathy and Graves' hyperthyroidism. CDR3 length equals 15 residues. Germline CDR1 LNHNV, CDR2 YYDKDF (reference sequence). V lost 0 bases and J 5 bases, leaving 10 bases between the germline ends. Scientists amplified the TCR beta CDR3 regions from RNA transcripts. HTBI-primed first-round RT-PCR preceded second-round multiplex PCR. TCRdb reanalysed the multiplex PCR reads using MiXCR and keeps one entry per CDR3 protein. The sample contains around 170,000 distinct CDR3 sequences, less than 45% of which appear only once. Study-level results: Blood samples also showed most expanded thyroid clonotypes exceeding 0.001 frequency.

Clinicians made diagnoses from clinical symptoms, serum thyroxine, TRAb, thyroid ultrasound and orbital computed tomography. This clonotype was detected many times. Its antigen is currently unknown. The J gene is TRBJ2-2, the V gene TRBV15, with a weak D call TRBD2 (5 bases). The TCR comes from a woman between 35 and 50 years old with Graves' ophthalmopathy. The sequencing sample was made of peripheral blood. This CDR3 is CATSRDSGETGELFF. The CDR3 region has the DNA TGTGCCACCAGCAGAGATTCTGGGGAGACCGGGGAGCTGTTTTTT. Drawing the rest from reference TRBV15 and TRBJ2-2, the complete variable domain is DAMVIQNPRYQVTQFGKPVTLSCSQTLNHNVMYWYQQKSSQAPKLLFHYYDKDFNNEADTPDNFQSRRPNTSFCFLDIRSPGLGDTAMYLCATSRDSGETGELFFGEGSRLTVL.